This TCR beta chain was found in a study of a mutant IDH1 vaccine in newly diagnosed glioma. As for the study in general: During weeks 1, 3, 5, 7, 11, 15, 19 and 23, patients received eight vaccinations. Vaccination started 4-6 weeks after radiotherapy alone, or with temozolomide cycles. Of the patients given treatment, around 60% were male and 37.5% were female, and a mean age of around 38 years was recorded. Before enrollment, the patients had been treated with radiotherapy alone, temozolomide alone, or both together. Most of them had received both.

Specified time point: week 5, during vaccination. One vaccine dose held 300 ug of mutant IDH1 20-mer peptide and came with topical imiquimod. With respect to this clone: The antigen is not known.

Trimming pared 8 bases from V and 4 bases from J, leaving 12 bases between. CDR3 length: 13 amino acids. Germline V gene data show CDR1 as PRHDT and CDR2 as FYEKMQ (reference sequence). Here immunoSEQ multiplex PCR was the method, and the copy in TCRdb shows in-frame clones only, minus some. The data hold 30,000 to 40,000 clones, with around 85% observed a single time. The chain links TRBV13 to TRBJ1-3, with a tentative D call TRBD1 (6 bases). Specimen: PBMCs, collected from a glioma patient whose treatment included an IDH1 peptide vaccine. This receptor was obtained from a man between 25 and 39 years old with glioma. CDR3 DNA: TGTGCCAGCGGCACAGGGTCGGGAAACACCATATATTTT. Protein sequence: CASGTGSGNTIYF. Full variable domain (missing parts from reference TRBV13 and TRBJ1-3): AAGVIQSPRHLIKEKRETATLKCYPIPRHDTVYWYQQGPGQDPQFLISFYEKMQSDKGSIPDRFSAQQFSDYHSELNMSSLELGDSALYFCASGTGSGNTIYFGEGSWLTVV.